This passage covers 2 T cell receptor beta chains from one sample sequenced in a study of cytomegalovirus exposure and HLA in healthy donors (dated by TCRdb to 2017 to 2019). Library preparation was by the immunoSEQ multiplex PCR assay. This immuneACCESS table, as held by TCRdb, lists in-frame sequences with V and J called but not all clones. Of the missing ones, under half trace to an unresolved V gene in checked studies; the others have no known cause. This sample is represented by about 64,000 clones; roughly 94% of them were singletons. The top ten hold nearly 6% of the sample. Sequencing was done on a sample of PBMCs. The receptor source for this set is a woman between 18 and 30 years old in good health and CMV-seropositive.

This clone has only one observation. This chain links TRBV23-1 with TRBJ2-7, with D unclear. TRBV23-1 is an ORF, and what it does is uncertain. This CDR3 is 16 amino acids long. V was shortened by 0 bases and J by 0 bases, with 12 bases between the two germline ends. This CDR3 is CASSQSVAASSYEQYF. DNA for the CDR3: TGCGCCAGCAGTCAATCCGTCGCAGCTAGCTCCTACGAGCAGTACTTC.

This rearrangement joins TRBV14 to TRBJ2-2; 9 nucleotides match TRBD1. CDR3 length: 15 amino acids. Trimming cost V 4 bases and J 8 bases; bases outside gene matches: 8. The germline V gene encodes CDR1 SGHDN and CDR2 FVKESK. In nucleotides, the CDR3 is TGTGCCAGCAGCCCCTTACAGGGGGCGCGTGGGGAGCTGTTTTTT. It specifies CASSPLQGARGELFF.